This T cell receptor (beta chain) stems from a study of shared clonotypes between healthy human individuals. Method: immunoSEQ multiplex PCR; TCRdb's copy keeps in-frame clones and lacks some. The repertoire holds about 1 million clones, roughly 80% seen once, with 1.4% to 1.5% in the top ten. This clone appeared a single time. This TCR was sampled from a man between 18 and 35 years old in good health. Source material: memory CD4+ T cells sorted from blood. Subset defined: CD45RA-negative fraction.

The CDR3 sequence: CASSYVGYGYTF. The CDR3 DNA reads TGTGCCAGCAGTTACGTCGGGTACGGCTACACCTTC. The gene calls are TRBV6-6 and TRBJ1-2; D call uncertain. The V and J ends lost 2 bases and 8 bases respectively, with 9 bases between them. Germline V gene sequence: CDR1 MNHNY, CDR2 SVGAGI (reference sequence). The CDR3 runs 12 residues.